This passage covers 2 T cell receptor beta chains from one sample sequenced in a study of Graves' ophthalmopathy and Graves' hyperthyroidism. RNA transcripts were the template, and TCR beta CDR3 regions were amplified from them. The first-round RT-PCR employed HTBI primers together with the Qiagen OneStep RT-PCR kit. A multiplex PCR was then performed as the second round. A single record per CDR3 protein comes from TCRdb applying MiXCR to the multiplex PCR reads. The sample lists approximately 460,000 distinct CDR3 sequences; around 14% were seen once. Sequencing was done on a sample of blood. The source of these receptors is a woman in her twenties or thirties with Graves' ophthalmopathy.

This clonotype was recorded at least ten times. The V and J genes are TRBV29-1 and TRBJ1-2; D is uncertain. CDR1 and CDR2 from the germline V gene are SQVTM and ANQGSEA. V shed 6 bases and J shed 1 base, with 9 bases lying between them. The CDR3 is 12 amino acids. CDR3 protein: CSVGQSNYGYTF. The CDR3 DNA reads TGCAGCGTGGGCCAGAGTAACTATGGCTACACCTTC.

This clonotype was seen ten or more times. V gene TRBV12-3 or TRBV12-4 combines with J gene TRBJ2-2; 12 bases are shared with TRBD2. The CDR3 covers 14 residues. With V trimmed by 8 bases and J by 7 bases, 5 bases remained unmatched. CDR3 sequence reads: CASSTSGRFGELFF. CDR3 bases: TGTGCCAGCTCGACTAGCGGGAGATTCGGGGAGCTGTTTTTT.